The table lists the clone carrying this TCR beta chain with a few counts. Germline V gene sequence: CDR1 SGHKS, CDR2 YYEKEE (reference sequence). This CDR3 comprises 18 residues. Trimming at V came to 4 bases and at J to 8 bases, leaving 21 bases not matched to a gene. This record comes from a study of cytomegalovirus exposure and HLA in healthy donors. The PCR employed 60 Vbeta primers together with 13 Jbeta primers. Clones were sequenced by immunoSEQ multiplex PCR, and TCRdb holds only the in-frame ones, with some missing. The sample has under 200,000 clones, 77% seen once; the top ten hold roughly 1.4%.

This receptor was identified in a woman younger than 45 in good health and CMV-seronegative. Material: PBMCs. The chain has TRBV5-5 and TRBJ1-1, with 9 bases that match TRBD1. The DNA of the CDR3 is TGTGCCAGCAGCCAATACCCTGCCGCGGGACAGGGAAGGGACGAAGCTTTCTTT. This codes for CASSQYPAAGQGRDEAFF.